This T cell receptor beta chain was identified during a study of spatial heterogeneity in lung cancer. Turning to the study itself: The study found that TCR transcript counts in tumor regions correlated strongly with a matched bulk RNA-seq T cell module score.

TCR cDNA molecules each had a unique molecular identifier. A single record per CDR3 protein comes from TCRdb applying MiXCR to the 5' RACE reads. The sample holds about 3,500 distinct CDR3 sequences, more than 7.5% seen once. The time point: sample taken at primary tumor resection. Tumor, nontumor lung or frozen PBMC supplied whole RNA that was sequenced unsorted. The sample holds many counts of this clonotype. Its antigen is undetermined. Findings and limits, study-wide: Tracking of tumor mutation counts was seen in expanded intratumoral alpha and beta TCR counts. Coverage was estimated at about 7.2% of tumor T cells for alpha chains and approximately 13% for beta chains.

This specimen was lung tumor tissue, taken at surgery. The receptor comes from a male donor with early-stage non-small cell lung cancer.

The DNA of the CDR3 is TGTGCCAGCAGCCACCCTGGACAGGTTGGTACGCAGTATTTT. Amino acids: CASSHPGQVGTQYF. J is TRBJ2-3 and V is TRBV4-2; 7 bases line up with TRBD1. The CDR3 consists of 14 residues. Trimming cost V 3 bases and J 8 bases; bases outside gene matches: 8. CDR1 LGHNA and CDR2 YNFKEQ come from the germline V gene.